What follows are 7 T cell receptor beta chains derived from one specimen sequenced in a study of T cell responses to AZD1222 COVID-19 vaccine. This table comes from immunoSEQ multiplex PCR, and its TCRdb copy is limited to in-frame clones, with some not included. This sample has roughly 120,000 clones, with roughly 90% found just once. Sequencing used peripheral blood, obtained on day 0 of AZD1222 vaccination. The receptors were sampled from an adult in good health.

This chain connects TRBV18 to TRBJ2-2; 10 positions agree with TRBD2. Germline CDR1 and CDR2: KGHSH and LQKENI. After removal of 3 bases from V and 3 bases from J, the junction contained 10 bases not matched to a gene. The length of the CDR3 is 18 residues. CDR3 nucleotide sequence: TGTGCCAGCTCACCCATCACAGCGGGAGGGCCCCACACCGGGGAGCTGTTTTTT. Its protein product is CASSPITAGGPHTGELFF.

This clone appeared a single time. The chain employs TRBV6-2 or TRBV6-3 and TRBJ1-1; the D gene is possibly TRBD1 (6 bases). CDR3 length: 16 residues. V shed 6 bases and J shed 1 base, with 18 bases lying between them. Germline V CDR1 and CDR2: MNHEY, SVGEGT. CDR3 nucleotides: TGTGCCAGCAGCCCCGGGGGCTCGACAGGGAACACTGAAGCTTTCTTT. It encodes CASSPGGSTGNTEAFF.

The chain couples TRBV27 to TRBJ1-4; D not resolved. Germline CDR1 MNHEY, CDR2 SMNVEV (reference sequence). The CDR3 runs to 17 residues. Trimming pared 8 bases from V and 0 bases from J, leaving 19 bases between. The CDR3 here is CASGREDAVATNEKLFF. DNA for the CDR3: TGTGCCAGCGGACGTGAGGACGCGGTGGCAACTAATGAAAAACTGTTTTTT.

The CDR3 bases are TGTGCCAGCAGCTCCAGTATTCTTACTGAAGCTTTCTTT. Amino acids: CASSSSILTEAFF. This chain links TRBV11-2 with TRBJ1-1; D is unresolved. V was pared by 4 bases and J by 5 bases, with 11 bases between. Germline V gene lookup returns CDR1 SGHAT and CDR2 FQNNGV. The CDR3 is 13 residues long.

The chain couples TRBV29-1 to TRBJ1-4; 8 bases line up with TRBD1. This CDR3 has 13 residues. V lost 4 bases and J lost 10; bases outside the gene matches: 8. The germline CDR1 and CDR2 sequences are SQVTM and ANQGSEA. CDR3 in DNA: TGCAGCGTTGCCGACAGGGGAGATGGAAAACTGTTTTTT. It specifies CSVADRGDGKLFF. Full variable domain (outside the CDR3, taken from reference TRBV29-1 and TRBJ1-4): SAVISQKPSRDICQRGTSLTIQCQVDSQVTMMFWYRQQPGQSLTLIATANQGSEATYESGFVIDKFPISRPNLTFSTLTVSNMSPEDSSIYLCSVADRGDGKLFFGSGTQLSVL.

The chain is built from TRBV5-6 and TRBJ1-6; TRBD1 agrees at 8 bases. Germline V gene sequence: CDR1 SGHDT, CDR2 YYEEEE. Unmatched junction bases numbered 4, after V lost 0 bases and J lost 8 bases. The CDR3 runs 15 residues. The CDR3, as DNA: TGTGCCAGCAGCTTGGGACAGGGGATCGATTCACCCCTCCACTTT. Amino acid sequence: CASSLGQGIDSPLHF.

The chain carries TRBV29-1 and TRBJ1-1; 9 positions match TRBD1. Trimming cost V 7 bases and J 1 base; bases outside gene matches: 1. The germline gives CDR1 SQVTM, CDR2 ANQGSEA. This CDR3 is 12 amino acids long. The CDR3: CSGGQGNTEAFF. CDR3 sequence (DNA): TGCAGCGGGGGACAGGGGAACACTGAAGCTTTCTTT.